What follows are 15 T cell receptor beta chains derived from one specimen sequenced in a study of T cells in localized non-small cell lung cancer. The data were produced by immunoSEQ multiplex PCR, yet TCRdb's version contains in-frame clones alone and is incomplete. The sample carries approximately 64,000 clones, about nine tenths recorded once. Sequencing used peripheral blood, obtained before any cancer treatment. Receptors were obtained from a woman aged 35-75 years with stage I lung adenocarcinoma.

The V call is TRBV18, the J call TRBJ2-7; D might be TRBD2 (5 bases). V was trimmed by 0 bases and J by 4 bases, leaving 13 bases between them. Germline lookup yields CDR1 KGHSH and CDR2 LQKENI. The CDR3 runs 15 residues. CDR3: CASSPPAAVGYEQYF. In DNA, the CDR3 is TGTGCCAGCTCACCACCAGCAGCGGTGGGGTACGAGCAGTACTTC. The entire variable domain, with the rest obtained from reference TRBV18 and TRBJ2-7, is as follows: NAGVMQNPRHLVRRRGQEARLRCSPMKGHSHVYWYRQLPEEGLKFMVYLQKENIIDESGMPKERFSAEFPKEGPSILRIQQVVRGDSAAYFCASSPPAAVGYEQYFGPGTRLTVT.

The V gene is TRBV5-1, the J gene TRBJ1-1; the D is unclear. Germline assignment: CDR1 SGHRS and CDR2 YFSETQ. V was cut by 1 base and J by 0 bases, with 4 bases left in between. The length of the CDR3 is 13 residues. The CDR3 reads CASSLSLNTEAFF. Written as DNA, the CDR3 is TGCGCCAGCAGCTTGTCCCTGAACACTGAAGCTTTCTTT.

The chain carries TRBV27 and TRBJ1-5, with TRBD1 identical over 9 bases. Germline V gene sequence: CDR1 MNHEY, CDR2 SMNVEV (reference sequence). V shed 4 bases, J shed 7 bases, and the junction held 8 bases outside the gene matches. This CDR3 spans 15 amino acids. The CDR3 spells CASSSTGGRGQPQHF. As DNA, the CDR3 is TGTGCCAGCAGTTCAACAGGGGGCAGAGGACAGCCCCAGCATTTT.

This clone has a single count. The V gene is TRBV12-2, the J gene TRBJ1-1. TRBV12-2 is tagged as a pseudogene. CDR3 length equals 17 residues. This CDR3 reads CASRLSPGAHPNSEAFF. CDR3 coding DNA: TGTGCAAGTCGCTTATCTCCCGGGGCCCATCCCAACTCTGAAGCTTTCTTT.

DNA for the CDR3: TGTGCCAGCAGTACCGGGACAGCATTCGATCAGCCCCAGCATTTT. This sequence encodes CASSTGTAFDQPQHF. The chain carries TRBV6-6 and TRBJ1-5, with TRBD1 matching over 7 bases. The V segment lost 5 bases and the J segment 5 bases; nucleotides outside the gene matches: 9. Germline CDR1 reads MNHNY; CDR2 reads SVGAGI (reference sequence). The CDR3 is 15 amino acids.

The J gene is TRBJ2-1, the V gene TRBV6-4; 10 bases line up with TRBD2. Germline loops: CDR1 MRHNA, CDR2 SNTAGT. V lost 4 bases and J lost 5; bases outside the gene matches: 5. The CDR3 length is 15 residues. CDR3 protein: CASSVGTSDHNEQFF. In nucleotides, the CDR3 is TGTGCCAGCAGTGTCGGGACTAGCGATCACAATGAGCAGTTCTTC.

The J gene is TRBJ2-7, the V gene TRBV10-2, with D perhaps matching TRBD1 (5 bases). The V end was cut by 5 bases, the J end by 5 bases, with 13 bases between. Per the germline V gene, CDR1 is WSHSY and CDR2 is SAAADI. The CDR3 extends over 13 amino acids. This CDR3 is CASSYARAHEQYF. In DNA, the CDR3 is TGCGCCAGCAGTTACGCCAGGGCCCACGAGCAGTACTTC.

The chain joins TRBV28 to TRBJ1-1; 10 nucleotides match TRBD1. V lost 0 bases to trimming and J lost 4 bases; unmatched junction nucleotides: 5. The CDR3 has 16 residues. CDR1 and CDR2 from the germline V gene are MDHEN and SYDVKM. CDR3 DNA sequence: TGTGCCAGCAGTTTATGGAGACAGGGGGCGCGCACTGAAGCTTTCTTT. As protein: CASSLWRQGARTEAFF. Full variable domain (missing parts from reference TRBV28 and TRBJ1-1): DVKVTQSSRYLVKRTGEKVFLECVQDMDHENMFWYRQDPGLGLRLIYFSYDVKMKEKGDIPEGYSVSREKKERFSLILESASTNQTSMYLCASSLWRQGARTEAFFGQGTRLTVV.

This chain's CDR3 is CASSEGPPDSFHGQYF. For the CDR3, the DNA is TGTGCCAGCAGTGAAGGGCCACCCGACAGTTTCCACGGGCAGTACTTC. This chain links TRBV6-1 with TRBJ2-7; possibly TRBD1 for D (5 bases). The V and J ends lost 1 base and 9 bases respectively, with 22 bases between them. Germline V gene sequence: CDR1 MNHNS, CDR2 SASEGT. The CDR3 extends over 16 amino acids.

The J gene is TRBJ1-1, the V gene TRBV13, with TRBD1 matching over 7 bases. The CDR3 has 14 residues. The V and J ends lost 6 bases and 4 bases, in that order; junction bases with no gene match: 8. Germline V gene sequence: CDR1 PRHDT, CDR2 FYEKMQ (reference sequence). The CDR3 loop reads CASSKTDRPTEAFF. As DNA, the CDR3 is TGTGCCAGCAGTAAGACGGACAGGCCCACTGAAGCTTTCTTT.

This rearrangement joins TRBV27 to TRBJ2-7; the match to TRBD2 covers 13 bases. The J segment lost 2 bases and the V segment lost 3 bases, leaving 1 base of the junction unmatched. The CDR3 is made up of 15 amino acids. In germline, CDR1 is MNHEY, CDR2 SMNVEV (reference sequence). The CDR3 spells CASSLTSGRPYEQYF. The CDR3 coding sequence is TGTGCCAGCAGTTTGACTAGCGGGAGGCCCTACGAGCAGTACTTC.

The chain couples TRBV27 to TRBJ2-7, with 7 bases matching TRBD1. V lost 4 bases and J lost 5; bases outside the gene matches: 5. The CDR3 spans 13 residues. The germline gives CDR1 MNHEY, CDR2 SMNVEV (reference sequence). The CDR3: CASSSQGSHEQYF. The CDR3 nucleotides are TGTGCCAGCAGTTCACAGGGGAGCCACGAGCAGTACTTC.

This chain connects TRBV7-2 to TRBJ2-7; 8 bases are a match to TRBD2. CDR1 and CDR2 from the germline V gene are SGHTA and FQGNSA. Unmatched junction bases numbered 2, after V lost 1 base and J lost 0 bases. This CDR3 region has 15 residues. The CDR3 loop reads CASSLGTSSSYEQYF. DNA of the CDR3: TGTGCCAGCAGCTTAGGGACTAGCAGCTCCTACGAGCAGTACTTC.

The J gene is TRBJ2-1, the V gene TRBV5-4, with a tentative D call TRBD2 (5 bases). CDR1 and CDR2 (germline): SGHNT, YYREEE (reference sequence). V shed 1 base and J shed 1 base, with 9 bases lying between them. The CDR3 loop spans 15 amino acids. The CDR3 DNA is TGTGCCAGCAGCTTGACGGAGGCATCCTACAATGAGCAGTTCTTC. Protein sequence: CASSLTEASYNEQFF.

The chain employs TRBV30 and TRBJ2-7; D uncertain. The germline V and J ends were trimmed by 6 bases and 1 base, with 16 bases remaining between them. Germline CDR1 GTSNPN, CDR2 SVGIG (reference sequence). This CDR3 is built from 14 residues. The CDR3 sequence: CACSRAPYSYEQYF. CDR3 in DNA: TGTGCCTGCTCACGGGCCCCTTATTCCTACGAGCAGTACTTC.